This paragraph covers one T cell receptor beta chain sequence. Its antigen remains unidentified. The repertoire was sequenced with immunoSEQ multiplex PCR; TCRdb's copy has only in-frame clones and lacks some. The data show 41,000 or so clones, just under 85% seen once. This record belongs to a study of OX40 agonist ivuxolimab in advanced cancers. This CDR3 has 15 amino acids. Unmatched junction bases numbered 10, after V lost 4 bases and J lost 7 bases. Germline CDR1 and CDR2: SGHNT and YENEEA. Overall study results and limits: CD8+ T cells showed, on average, more clonal expansion than CD4+ cells. Near-lowest levels of clonal expansion characterized partial responders at 0.1-3.0 mg/kg.

This TCR derives from an adult with an advanced solid tumor such as melanoma, head and neck, liver or kidney cancer. This sample comprised CD4+ or CD8+ T cells sorted from blood, obtained in a trial of the OX40 agonist ivuxolimab. The V gene is TRBV11-3, the J gene TRBJ1-2; TRBD1 matches at 9 bases. CDR3 residues: CASSSGTGHFFGYTF. CDR3 bases: TGTGCCAGCAGCTCCGGGACAGGGCATTTCTTTGGCTACACCTTC.